Listed below are T cell receptor beta chains from one sample, sequenced in a study of blood T cell repertoires in COVID-19. TCRdb's table, derived via immunoSEQ multiplex PCR, lists solely in-frame clones and lacks some. The data show just under 80,000 clones, just over 85% seen once. The sequencing sample was made of peripheral blood. Source of these receptors: a human donor in a cohort sampled during active COVID-19. The CDR3 runs from the conserved cysteine through the conserved F or W. The D gene is left open where the match is weak. A clone size is listed for some rows: how often the clone was seen (once, few, many), or a class if it is expanded.

clone_size d_call j_call v_call cdr3_aa cdr3_nt
. TRBD1 TRBJ1-2 TRBV6-6 CASRPPGQASYGYTF TGTGCCAGCAGGCCTCCGGGACAGGCCAGCTATGGCTACACCTTC
. . TRBJ1-3 TRBV7-2 CASSLAGLPDSGNTIYF TGTGCCAGCAGCCTCGCAGGGCTGCCCGACTCTGGAAACACCATATATTTT
once . TRBJ2-5 TRBV24-1 CATSDFGVETQYF TGTGCCACCAGTGATTTCGGGGTAGAGACCCAGTACTTC
once TRBD2 TRBJ2-7 TRBV7-2 CASSSTSGGFYEQYF TGTGCCAGCAGCTCTACTAGCGGGGGGTTCTACGAGCAGTACTTC
. TRBD2 TRBJ2-7 TRBV5-1 CASSLGGSGGYEQYF TGCGCCAGCAGCTTGGGAGGTAGCGGGGGCTACGAGCAGTACTTC
. TRBD1 TRBJ1-2 TRBV25-1 CASSGQDLLQGARGYTF TGTGCCAGCAGTGGACAAGACCTATTACAGGGGGCGCGTGGCTACACCTTC
. . TRBJ1-2 TRBV6-2/TRBV6-3 CASRPRSGNYGYTF TGTGCCAGCAGACCTAGGTCGGGTAACTATGGCTACACCTTC
. . TRBJ1-1 TRBV5-1 CASSGGYSNTEAFF TGCGCCAGCAGCGGAGGATACTCGAACACTGAAGCTTTCTTT
. . TRBJ2-1 TRBV7-6 CASSLALSSYNEQFF TGTGCCAGCAGCTTAGCCTTGAGCTCCTACAATGAGCAGTTCTTC
. . TRBJ1-5 TRBV27 CASSLSLREGLDQPQHF TGTGCCAGCAGTTTATCGCTCAGGGAGGGGTTGGATCAGCCCCAGCATTTT